One T cell receptor (beta chain) is described in this entry. Its antigen remains unidentified. The sample is drawn from a study of T cell responses to AZD1222 COVID-19 vaccine. Trimming removed 0 bases at V and 2 bases at J, with 9 bases between. The length of the CDR3 is 14 residues. Germline-derived CDR1 and CDR2 are SGHRS and YFSETQ. The assay was immunoSEQ multiplex PCR, and TCRdb's table has in-frame clones only and misses some. In the table there are about 180,000 clones, 70% to 90% of which are singletons. Study-wide points: Spike-specific TCRs gained breadth and depth after people received two AZD1222 doses.

The V gene is TRBV5-1, the J gene TRBJ2-7; tentative D call: TRBD2 (5 bases). The sequences come from peripheral blood, collected 28 days after the second AZD1222 dose. The origin of this receptor is an adult who received the AZD1222 COVID-19 vaccine. CDR3 sequence reads: CASSLDSGPYEQYF. CDR3 coding DNA: TGCGCCAGCAGCTTGGACAGCGGCCCCTACGAGCAGTACTTC.